This T cell receptor (beta chain) was sequenced during a study of human T cells and chemical hapten exposure. Background on the study: Upper-back patches of 0.01% DPC were read at 6 days.

The time point denotes: patch test 3, about 24 weeks after DPC sensitization. Treatment denoted: therapeutic diphenylcyclopropenone sensitization with weekly scalp DPC. TCRdb reanalysed the RACE reads using MiXCR and keeps one entry per CDR3 protein. The data show about 82,000 distinct CDR3 sequences, around 13% seen once. This clonotype was detected only a few times. V was cut by 3 bases and J by 5 bases, with 11 bases left in between. There are 14 residues in the CDR3. CDR1 is SGHAT, CDR2 FQNNGV, per germline. V and J are TRBV11-2 and TRBJ2-1; the D gene could be TRBD1 or TRBD2 (5 bases each). Sample: whole blood, taken in connection with sensitization to the hapten diphenylcyclopropenone (DPC). The sequence was obtained from a woman in her forties or fifties with alopecia areata. Some clones in this sample may be carry-over from other donors' samples. Here the CDR3 reads CASSLSGPNNEQFF. The CDR3, as DNA: TGTGCCAGCAGCTTGTCGGGACCTAACAATGAGCAGTTCTTC.